The next 9 T cell receptor beta chains were all read from a single sample in a study of follicular helper T cells after annual influenza vaccination. TCRdb keeps only in-frame clones here, not all; method: immunoSEQ multiplex PCR. This sample yields 11,000 to 15,000 clones, of which just under 80% are seen a single time; roughly 0.44% belongs to the top ten. The time point here: 2015-2016 season, pre-vaccination. The sequenced sample was CXCR5- memory CD4+ T cells sorted from blood, obtained on the day of influenza vaccination. The receptors were sampled from an adult who received the influenza vaccine.

The V and J genes are TRBV5-6 and TRBJ1-2, with D possibly TRBD1 on 6 matching bases. The germline V and J ends were trimmed by 3 bases and 4 bases, with 7 bases remaining between them. The CDR3 runs to 12 residues. Germline V gives CDR1 SGHDT, CDR2 YYEEEE. For the CDR3, the DNA is TGTGCCAGCAGCTGGGGGGCCTATGGCTACACCTTC. Translating gives CASSWGAYGYTF.

The chain links TRBV7-9 to TRBJ1-1; D possibly corresponds to TRBD1 (6 bases). Trimming took 3 bases from V and 4 from J, leaving 6 bases between them. CDR1 SEHNR and CDR2 FQNEAQ come from the germline V gene (reference sequence). CDR3 length: 12 amino acids. The CDR3 DNA reads TGTGCCAGCAGCTTGGGGGCCACTGAAGCTTTCTTT. It specifies CASSLGATEAFF.

The chain joins TRBV28 to TRBJ2-3; no clear D gene. Trimming cost V 3 bases and J 5 bases, with 15 bases left between them. From germline, CDR1 is MDHEN and CDR2 SYDVKM. This CDR3 has 15 residues. The DNA for the CDR3 is TGTGCCAGCAGTTTCGGGTTCACTGGCCGAGATACGCAGTATTTT. This translates into CASSFGFTGRDTQYF.

V is TRBV29-1 and J is TRBJ2-3; no firm D call. The V gene's germline CDR1 is SQVTM and CDR2 ANQGSEA. The V and J ends lost 4 bases and 0 bases respectively, with 14 bases between them. This CDR3 comprises 15 residues. CDR3 DNA: TGCAGCGTTGGCTTTCTGGCTGGGAGCACAGATACGCAGTATTTT. Its translation is CSVGFLAGSTDTQYF.

The chain combines TRBV19 with TRBJ1-2, with 8 bases that match TRBD1. Germline V gene lookup returns CDR1 LNHDA and CDR2 SQIVND (reference sequence). J was trimmed by 4 bases and V by 4 bases; bases with no gene match: 8. CDR3 length: 15 amino acids. The CDR3 DNA reads TGTGCCAGTAGTAACAGGGGGACGGCTGGCTATGGCTACACCTTC. Translating gives CASSNRGTAGYGYTF.

Comments on this clone: The germline gene is not matched at one end of the junction; a read error may be the cause. V is TRBV28 and J is TRBJ2-7; TRBD1 or TRBD2 may be the D gene (5 bases each). CDR3 length: 13 amino acids. Per the germline V gene, CDR1 is MDHEN and CDR2 is SYDVKM. CDR3 residues: CASRLGVSYEQYF. The CDR3, as DNA: TGTGCCAGCCGTTTGGGGGTCTCCTACGAGCAGTACTTC.

The DNA for the CDR3 is TGTGCCAGCAGCTTGGGTCAACAGCCAAGACCTCAAGAGACCCAGTACTTC. As protein: CASSLGQQPRPQETQYF. The chain carries TRBV5-4 and TRBJ2-5; D remains ambiguous. Germline CDR1 reads SGHNT; CDR2 reads YYREEE (reference sequence). The length of the CDR3 is 17 residues. Trimming stripped 0 bases from V and 2 bases from J, with 17 bases between.

This chain joins TRBV29-1 and TRBJ2-3; TRBD2 is a possible D gene (7 bases). Trimming left V 3 bases short and J 8 bases short, with 9 bases between. The CDR3 has 11 residues. Germline V gene sequence: CDR1 SQVTM, CDR2 ANQGSEA. The CDR3 DNA is TGCAGCGTTGATGGGGGGGCTACGCAGTATTTT. Protein product: CSVDGGATQYF.

The rearrangement joins TRBV15 to TRBJ2-5, with D unresolved. The CDR3 consists of 14 residues. Germline CDR1 reads LNHNV; CDR2 reads YYDKDF (reference sequence). Trimming cost V 0 bases and J 1 base, with 6 bases left between them. The CDR3 DNA is TGTGCCACCAGCAGAGACAGAGCCCAAGAGACCCAGTACTTC. Translating it yields CATSRDRAQETQYF.